The T cell receptor (beta chain) described here comes from a study of T cells in Graves' hyperthyroidism and ophthalmopathy. V shed 6 bases and J 3 bases; nucleotides not matched to a gene: 6. This CDR3 has 15 amino acids. Amplified regions were TCR beta CDR3 sequences from RNA transcripts. Researchers ran a first-round RT-PCR on the TCR CDR3 using the HTBI primer set. One entry per CDR3 protein, called by TCRdb with MiXCR from the multiplex PCR reads. The sample includes about 350,000 distinct CDR3 sequences, 14% of them seen just once. Diagnosing involved the use of clinical symptoms, serum thyroxine and TRAb, thyroid ultrasound and orbital computed tomography.

The source material was blood. This sequence originates from a woman aged 25 to 39 with Graves' hyperthyroidism. The rearrangement links TRBV12-3 or TRBV12-4 to TRBJ2-1; the match to TRBD2 covers 9 bases. CDR3 sequence: CASRELAGNYNEQFF. CDR3 DNA sequence: TGTGCCAGCAGGGAACTAGCGGGCAACTACAATGAGCAGTTCTTC.